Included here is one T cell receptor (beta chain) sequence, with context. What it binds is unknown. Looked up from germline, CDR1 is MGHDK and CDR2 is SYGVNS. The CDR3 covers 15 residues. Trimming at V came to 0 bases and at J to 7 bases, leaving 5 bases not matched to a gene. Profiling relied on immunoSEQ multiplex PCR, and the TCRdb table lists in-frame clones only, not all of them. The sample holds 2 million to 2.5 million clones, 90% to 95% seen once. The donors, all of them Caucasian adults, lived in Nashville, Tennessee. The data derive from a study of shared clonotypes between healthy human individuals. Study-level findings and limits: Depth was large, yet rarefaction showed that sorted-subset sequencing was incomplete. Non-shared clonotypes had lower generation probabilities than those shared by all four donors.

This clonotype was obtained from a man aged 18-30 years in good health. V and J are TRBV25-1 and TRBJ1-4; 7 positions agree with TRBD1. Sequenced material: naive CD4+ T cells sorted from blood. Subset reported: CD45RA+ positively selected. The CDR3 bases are TGTGCCAGCAGTGAATATGAGGGGGCACGTGAAAAACTGTTTTTT. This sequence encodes CASSEYEGAREKLFF.